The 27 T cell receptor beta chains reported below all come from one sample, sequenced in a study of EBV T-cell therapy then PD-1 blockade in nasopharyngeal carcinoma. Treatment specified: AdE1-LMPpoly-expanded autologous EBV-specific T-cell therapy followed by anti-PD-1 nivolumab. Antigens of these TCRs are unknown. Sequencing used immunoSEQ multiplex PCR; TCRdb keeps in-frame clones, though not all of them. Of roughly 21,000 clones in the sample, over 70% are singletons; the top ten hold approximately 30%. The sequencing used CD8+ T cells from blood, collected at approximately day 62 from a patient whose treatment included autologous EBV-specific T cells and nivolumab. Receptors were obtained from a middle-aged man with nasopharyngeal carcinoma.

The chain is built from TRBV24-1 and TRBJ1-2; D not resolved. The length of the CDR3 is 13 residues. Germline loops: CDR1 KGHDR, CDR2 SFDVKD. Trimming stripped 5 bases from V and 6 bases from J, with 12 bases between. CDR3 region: CATSGPDVDGYTF. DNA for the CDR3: TGTGCCACCAGTGGCCCTGACGTAGATGGCTACACCTTC.

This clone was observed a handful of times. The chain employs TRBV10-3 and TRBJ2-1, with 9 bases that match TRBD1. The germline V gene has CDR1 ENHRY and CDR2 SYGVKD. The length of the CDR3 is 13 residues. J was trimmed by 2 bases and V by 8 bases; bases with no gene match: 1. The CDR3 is CAIRDRAYNEQFF. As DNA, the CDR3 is TGTGCCATCCGGGACAGGGCCTACAATGAGCAGTTCTTC.

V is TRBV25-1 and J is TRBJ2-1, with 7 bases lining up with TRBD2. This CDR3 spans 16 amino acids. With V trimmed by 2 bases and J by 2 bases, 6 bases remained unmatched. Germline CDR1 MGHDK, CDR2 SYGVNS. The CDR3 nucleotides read TGTGCCAGCAGTGAACTGCCGGGACTACCCTACAATGAGCAGTTCTTC. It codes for CASSELPGLPYNEQFF.

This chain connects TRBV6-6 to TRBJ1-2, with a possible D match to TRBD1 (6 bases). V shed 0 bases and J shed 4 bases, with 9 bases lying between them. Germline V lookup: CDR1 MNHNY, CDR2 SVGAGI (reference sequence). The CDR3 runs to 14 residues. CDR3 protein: CASSYSGASYGYTF. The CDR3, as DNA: TGTGCCAGCAGTTACTCGGGGGCCTCCTATGGCTACACCTTC.

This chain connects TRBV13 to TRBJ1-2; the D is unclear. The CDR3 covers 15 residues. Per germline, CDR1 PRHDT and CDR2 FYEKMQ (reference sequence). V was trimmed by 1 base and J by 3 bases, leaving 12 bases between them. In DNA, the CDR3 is TGTGCCAGCAGCTTAGAAAAGGGAGGTCACTATGGCTACACCTTC. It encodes CASSLEKGGHYGYTF.

The CDR3 region has the DNA TGTGCCAGCACCCAATCAGACTTCAGCTCCTACGAGCAGTACTTC. Translated: CASTQSDFSSYEQYF. The chain recombines TRBV7-9 with TRBJ2-7; no definite D call. The germline V and J ends were trimmed by 7 bases and 0 bases, with 16 bases remaining between them. CDR3 length: 15 amino acids. From germline, CDR1 is SEHNR and CDR2 FQNEAQ (reference sequence).

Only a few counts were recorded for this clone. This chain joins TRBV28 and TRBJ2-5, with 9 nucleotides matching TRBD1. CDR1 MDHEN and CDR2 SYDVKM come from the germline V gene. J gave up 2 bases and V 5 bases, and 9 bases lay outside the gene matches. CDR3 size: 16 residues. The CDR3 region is CASSPQSGQGQETQYF. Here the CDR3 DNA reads TGTGCCAGCAGTCCTCAATCGGGACAGGGTCAAGAGACCCAGTACTTC.

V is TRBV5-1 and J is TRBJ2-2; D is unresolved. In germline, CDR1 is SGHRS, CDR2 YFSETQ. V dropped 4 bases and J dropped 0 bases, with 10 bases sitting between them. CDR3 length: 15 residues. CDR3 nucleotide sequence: TGCGCCAGCAGCGCGGAAGACGCGAACACCGGGGAGCTGTTTTTT. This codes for CASSAEDANTGELFF.

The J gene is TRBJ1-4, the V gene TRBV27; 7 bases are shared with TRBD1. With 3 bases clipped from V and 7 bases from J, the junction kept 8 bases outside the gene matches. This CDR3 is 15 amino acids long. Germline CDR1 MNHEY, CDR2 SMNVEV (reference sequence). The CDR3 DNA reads TGTGCCAGCAGTTTTAGGGGGCGCATTGGTGAAAAACTGTTTTTT. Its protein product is CASSFRGRIGEKLFF.

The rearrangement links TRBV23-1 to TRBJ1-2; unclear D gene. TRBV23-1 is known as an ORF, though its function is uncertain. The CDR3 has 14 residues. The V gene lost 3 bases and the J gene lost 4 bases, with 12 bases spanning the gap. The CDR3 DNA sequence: TGCGCCAGCAGTCACACCGACGGCCTCTATGGCTACACCTTC. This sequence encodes CASSHTDGLYGYTF.

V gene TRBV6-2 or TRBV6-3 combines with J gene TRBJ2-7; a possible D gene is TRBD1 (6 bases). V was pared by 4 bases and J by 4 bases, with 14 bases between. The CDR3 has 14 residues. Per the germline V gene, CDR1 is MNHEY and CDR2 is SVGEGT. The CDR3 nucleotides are TGTGCCAGCAGTTCCACAGGGTGGGGATACGAGCAGTACTTC. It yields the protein CASSSTGWGYEQYF.

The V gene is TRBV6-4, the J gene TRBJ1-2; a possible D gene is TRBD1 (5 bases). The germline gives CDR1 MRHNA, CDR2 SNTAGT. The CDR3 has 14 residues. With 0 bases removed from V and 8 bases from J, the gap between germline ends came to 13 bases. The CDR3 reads CASSDSSEGTGYTF. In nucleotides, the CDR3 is TGTGCCAGCAGTGACTCGAGTGAGGGGACCGGCTACACCTTC.

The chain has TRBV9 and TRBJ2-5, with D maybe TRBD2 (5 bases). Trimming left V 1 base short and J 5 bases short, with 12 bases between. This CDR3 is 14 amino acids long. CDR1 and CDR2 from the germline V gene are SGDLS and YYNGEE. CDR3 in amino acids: CASSVSGLRETQYF. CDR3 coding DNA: TGTGCCAGCAGCGTATCCGGACTGCGGGAGACCCAGTACTTC.

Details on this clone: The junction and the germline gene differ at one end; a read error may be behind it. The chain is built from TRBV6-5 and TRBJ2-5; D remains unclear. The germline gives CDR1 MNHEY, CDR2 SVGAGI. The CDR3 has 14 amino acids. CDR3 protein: CASSDSGSQETQYF. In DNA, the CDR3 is TGTGCCAGCAGTGACTCGGGCAGCCAAGAGACCCAGTACTTC.

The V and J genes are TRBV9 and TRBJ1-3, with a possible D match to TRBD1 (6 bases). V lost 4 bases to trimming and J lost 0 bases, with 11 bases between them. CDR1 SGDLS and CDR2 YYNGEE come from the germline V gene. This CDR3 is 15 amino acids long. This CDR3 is CASSTTGSSGNTIYF. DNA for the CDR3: TGTGCCAGCAGCACCACAGGGAGCTCTGGAAACACCATATATTTT.

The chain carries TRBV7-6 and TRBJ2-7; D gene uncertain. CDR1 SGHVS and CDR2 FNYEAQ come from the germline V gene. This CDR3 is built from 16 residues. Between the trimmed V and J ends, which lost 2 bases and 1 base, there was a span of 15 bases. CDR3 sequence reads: CASSLYGPGISYEQYF. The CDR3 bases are TGTGCCAGCAGCTTATATGGCCCCGGTATATCCTACGAGCAGTACTTC. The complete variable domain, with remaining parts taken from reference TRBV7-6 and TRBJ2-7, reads GAGVSQSPRYKVTKRGQDVALRCDPISGHVSLYWYRQALGQGPEFLTYFNYEAQQDKSGLPNDRFSAERPEGSISTLTIQRTEQRDSAMYRCASSLYGPGISYEQYFGPGTRLTVT.

The DNA for the CDR3 is TGTGCCAGCAGTTCTGCCTACGAGCAGTACTTC. Amino acids: CASSSAYEQYF. The V and J genes are TRBV28 and TRBJ2-7; D gene ambiguous. Looked up from germline, CDR1 is MDHEN and CDR2 is SYDVKM. V gave up 4 bases and J gave up 2 bases, with 3 bases separating them. This CDR3 is 11 amino acids long.

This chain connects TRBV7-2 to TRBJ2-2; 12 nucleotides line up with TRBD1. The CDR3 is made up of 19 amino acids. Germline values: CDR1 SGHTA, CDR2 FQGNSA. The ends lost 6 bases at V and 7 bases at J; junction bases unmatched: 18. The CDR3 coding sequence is TGTGCCAGCAGAGCACATCCGGGACAGGGGGCCCGAACGAGCGGGGAGCTGTTTTTT. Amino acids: CASRAHPGQGARTSGELFF. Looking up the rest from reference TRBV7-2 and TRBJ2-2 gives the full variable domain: GAGVSQSPSNKVTEKGKDVELRCDPISGHTALYWYRQSLGQGLEFLIYFQGNSAPDKSGLPSDRFSAERTGGSVSTLTIQRTQQEDSAVYLCASRAHPGQGARTSGELFFGEGSRLTVL.

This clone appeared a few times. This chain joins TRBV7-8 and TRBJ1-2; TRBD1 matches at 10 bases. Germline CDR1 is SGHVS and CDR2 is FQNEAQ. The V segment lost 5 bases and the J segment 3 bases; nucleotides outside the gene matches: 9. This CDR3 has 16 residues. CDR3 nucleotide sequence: TGTGCCAGCAGCAACCCAGGGACAGGGGAGTACTATGGCTACACCTTC. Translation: CASSNPGTGEYYGYTF.

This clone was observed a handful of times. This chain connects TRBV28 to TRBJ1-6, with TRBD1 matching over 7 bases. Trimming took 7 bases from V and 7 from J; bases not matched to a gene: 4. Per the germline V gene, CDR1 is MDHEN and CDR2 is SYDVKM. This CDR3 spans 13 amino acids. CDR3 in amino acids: CASNPTGNSPLHF. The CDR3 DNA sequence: TGTGCCAGCAACCCGACAGGGAATTCACCCCTCCACTTT.

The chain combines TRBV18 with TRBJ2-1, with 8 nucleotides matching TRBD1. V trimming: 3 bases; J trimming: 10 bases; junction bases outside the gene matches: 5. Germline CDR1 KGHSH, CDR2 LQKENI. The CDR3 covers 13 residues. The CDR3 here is CASSPVAGGEQFF. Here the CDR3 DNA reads TGTGCCAGCTCACCGGTGGCAGGGGGCGAGCAGTTCTTC.

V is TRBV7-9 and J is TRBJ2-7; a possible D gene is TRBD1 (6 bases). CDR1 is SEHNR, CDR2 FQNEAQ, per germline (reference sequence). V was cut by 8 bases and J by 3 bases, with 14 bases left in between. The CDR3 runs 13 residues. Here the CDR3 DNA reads TGTGCCAGCCAATTTGGGGGCAACTACGAGCAGTACTTC. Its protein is CASQFGGNYEQYF.

The DNA for the CDR3 is TGTGCCAGCAGTGAAAAGCGGGGGGATGAGCAGTTCTTC. Translating it yields CASSEKRGDEQFF. This chain connects TRBV2 to TRBJ2-1; 9 bases fit TRBD2. This CDR3 has 13 amino acids. Germline trimming cut 2 bases from V and 8 bases from J; bases unmatched to any gene: 1. CDR1 and CDR2 from the germline V gene are SNHLY and FYNNEI.

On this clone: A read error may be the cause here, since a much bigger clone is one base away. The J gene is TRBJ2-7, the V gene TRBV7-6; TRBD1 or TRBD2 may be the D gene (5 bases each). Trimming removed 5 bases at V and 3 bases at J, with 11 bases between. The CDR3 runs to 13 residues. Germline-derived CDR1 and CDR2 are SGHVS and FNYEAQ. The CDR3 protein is CASSKGPNYEQYF. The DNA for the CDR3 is TGTGCCAGCAGCAAGGGACCGAACTACGAGCAGTACTTC.

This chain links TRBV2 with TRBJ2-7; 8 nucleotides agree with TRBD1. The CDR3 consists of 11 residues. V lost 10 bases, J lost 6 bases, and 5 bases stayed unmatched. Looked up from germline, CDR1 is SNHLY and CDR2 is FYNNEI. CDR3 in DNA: TGTGCCACAGCAACAGGGGGCGAGCAGTACTTC. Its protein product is CATATGGEQYF. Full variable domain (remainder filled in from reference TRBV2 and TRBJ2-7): EPEVTQTPSHQVTQMGQEVILRCVPISNHLYFYWYRQILGQKVEFLVSFYNNEISEKSEIFDDQFSVERPDGSNFTLKIRSTKLEDSAMYFCATATGGEQYFGPGTRLTVT.

CDR3 in DNA: TGCGCCAGCAGCCAAGAGGGGAACAGTAATTCACCCCTCCACTTT. It encodes CASSQEGNSNSPLHF. The rearrangement joins TRBV4-1 to TRBJ1-6, with D unresolved. CDR1 and CDR2 from the germline V gene are MGHRA and YSYEKL. The V end was cut by 0 bases, the J end by 6 bases, with 9 bases between. The CDR3 sequence is 15 residues long.

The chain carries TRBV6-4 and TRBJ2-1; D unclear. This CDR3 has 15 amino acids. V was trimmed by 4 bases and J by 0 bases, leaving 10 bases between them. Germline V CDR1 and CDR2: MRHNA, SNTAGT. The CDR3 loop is CASSGDPSSYNEQFF. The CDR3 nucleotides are TGTGCCAGCAGTGGAGACCCTTCCTCCTACAATGAGCAGTTCTTC.